This entry is about one T cell receptor beta chain. In the source study's methods: Estimation of nucleated cell counts was performed using reference gene primer amplification. TCRdb's copy holds only in-frame clones and misses some; the assay was immunoSEQ multiplex PCR. D and trimming come from the DNA, and the V and J calls and clone size come from that table. The table lists 410,000 or so clones, 70% to 90% of them singletons. The data derive from a study of blood T cell repertoires in COVID-19. Overall study: COVID-19 samples, acute and convalescent, were from the United States, Italy and Spain. PBMCs, B-cell-depleted T cells, or T cells provided the cDNA or gDNA that made up the material.

Seattle patients were enrolled while actively infected and followed longitudinally. The sequencing input was peripheral blood. The TCR originated in a woman aged 40 to 49 with COVID-19, enrolled during active disease.

The CDR3 protein is CASSPMTGGTDTQYF. The CDR3 bases are TGTGCCAGCAGCCCCATGACAGGGGGCACAGATACGCAGTATTTT. The chain employs TRBV5-5 and TRBJ2-3; 8 bases align to TRBD1. V was pared by 4 bases and J by 1 base, with 5 bases of the junction left unmatched. The CDR3 has 15 amino acids. Germline V gives CDR1 SGHKS, CDR2 YYEKEE (reference sequence).